These 19 T cell receptor beta chains share one sample of origin, sequenced in a study of cytomegalovirus exposure and HLA in healthy donors. The PCR contained 60 Vbeta and 13 Jbeta primers. TCRdb's table, derived via immunoSEQ multiplex PCR, lists solely in-frame clones and lacks some. The sample lists 160,000 or so clones, roughly 80% seen once, with 1% to 1.5% in the top ten. Sample: PBMCs. Receptors were obtained from a man between 50 and 59 years old in good health and CMV-seropositive.

This chain uses TRBV7-2 with TRBJ1-1; D gene uncertain. This CDR3 contains 13 residues. Trimming cost V 4 bases and J 1 base, with 7 bases left between them. CDR1 SGHTA and CDR2 FQGNSA come from the germline V gene. In DNA, the CDR3 is TGTGCCAGCAGCTCAGACTGGAACACTGAAGCTTTCTTT. It yields the protein CASSSDWNTEAFF.

This rearrangement joins TRBV28 to TRBJ1-6, with D unclear. V lost 6 bases and J lost 9, with 18 bases in between. The germline V gene encodes CDR1 MDHEN and CDR2 SYDVKM. The CDR3 loop spans 15 amino acids. This chain's CDR3 is CASSFRGLVGSPLHF. Here the CDR3 DNA reads TGTGCCAGCAGCTTTAGAGGACTTGTTGGTTCACCCCTCCACTTT.

This clone was observed a handful of times. The chain joins TRBV11-2 to TRBJ2-3, with no clear D. Germline CDR1 and CDR2: SGHAT and FQNNGV. Trimming removed 4 bases at V and 1 base at J, with 6 bases between. This CDR3 region has 13 residues. CDR3 residues: CASSSPRTDTQYF. The CDR3 DNA reads TGTGCCAGCAGCTCTCCTCGCACAGATACGCAGTATTTT. Together with reference TRBV11-2 and TRBJ2-3, the CDR3 gives the full variable domain: EAGVAQSPRYKIIEKRQSVAFWCNPISGHATLYWYQQILGQGPKLLIQFQNNGVVDDSQLPKDRFSAERLKGVDSTLKIQPAKLEDSAVYLCASSSPRTDTQYFGPGTRLTVL.

Note on this clone: One end of the junction fails to match germline, which may point to a read error. The chain joins TRBV7-7 to TRBJ2-5; 7 bases agree with TRBD1. The CDR3 covers 13 residues. Germline V gene lookup returns CDR1 SSHAT and CDR2 FNYEAQ (reference sequence). DNA for the CDR3: TGTGCTAGCAGCCTGACAGGGAAGGAGACCCAGTACTTC. It encodes CASSLTGKETQYF.

The J gene is TRBJ1-5, the V gene TRBV4-2; D is unresolved. CDR1 is LGHNA, CDR2 YNFKEQ, per germline. Between the trimmed V and J ends, which lost 0 bases and 2 bases, there was a span of 11 bases. There are 16 residues in the CDR3. CDR3 sequence: CASSQEGSGGNQPQHF. In DNA, the CDR3 is TGTGCCAGCAGCCAAGAGGGGAGCGGCGGCAATCAGCCCCAGCATTTT.

This clone was seen more than once but under ten times. The rearrangement links TRBV6-5 to TRBJ1-2, with TRBD1 matching over 9 bases. There are 14 residues in the CDR3. The V gene's germline CDR1 is MNHEY and CDR2 SVGAGI. With V trimmed by 8 bases and J by 5 bases, 9 bases remained unmatched. CDR3 loop: CASYRGRFSYGYTF. The CDR3 nucleotides read TGTGCCAGCTACAGGGGGCGATTTTCATATGGCTACACCTTC.

This clone was detected once. This chain uses TRBV10-3 with TRBJ1-1, with 7 bases aligning to TRBD1. The germline gives CDR1 ENHRY, CDR2 SYGVKD. The CDR3 totals 14 residues. The V gene end was trimmed by 6 bases and the J gene end by 1 base; junction bases not matched to a gene: 5. The CDR3 loop reads CAIRSNRGNTEAFF. CDR3 sequence (DNA): TGTGCCATCAGGTCAAACAGGGGGAACACTGAAGCTTTCTTT.

This chain joins TRBV13 and TRBJ2-6; TRBD1 might be the D (5 bases). This CDR3 contains 17 residues. Trimming left V 2 bases short and J 3 bases short, with 14 bases between. Germline CDR1 and CDR2: PRHDT and FYEKMQ (reference sequence). CDR3 DNA sequence: TGTGCCAGCAGCTTAATAGGGTTTCAGGGTGGGGCCAACGTCCTGACTTTC. It translates to CASSLIGFQGGANVLTF.

This chain uses TRBV28 with TRBJ2-2; tentatively, D is TRBD2 (5 bases). Trimming left V 5 bases short and J 7 bases short, with 14 bases between. The CDR3 consists of 14 residues. Germline V gene data show CDR1 as MDHEN and CDR2 as SYDVKM. Written as DNA, the CDR3 is TGTGCCAGCAGTACCCTCATAGGAGGCGGGGAGCTGTTTTTT. Protein: CASSTLIGGGELFF. Combining the CDR3 with reference TRBV28 and TRBJ2-2 gives the whole variable domain DVKVTQSSRYLVKRTGEKVFLECVQDMDHENMFWYRQDPGLGLRLIYFSYDVKMKEKGDIPEGYSVSREKKERFSLILESASTNQTSMYLCASSTLIGGGELFFGEGSRLTVL.

The rearrangement joins TRBV6-1 to TRBJ1-3, with 8 bases identical to TRBD1. The trim removed 3 bases at V and 0 bases at J, leaving 7 bases unmatched. Germline CDR1 reads MNHNS; CDR2 reads SASEGT. The CDR3 consists of 17 residues. The CDR3 sequence: CASSDGTGLYSGNTIYF. In DNA, the CDR3 is TGTGCCAGCAGTGACGGGACAGGACTTTACTCTGGAAACACCATATATTTT.

V is TRBV4-1 and J is TRBJ2-5; D may be TRBD2 (6 bases). This CDR3 region has 16 residues. Trimming cost V 4 bases and J 2 bases, with 17 bases left between them. Germline CDR1 and CDR2: MGHRA and YSYEKL. CDR3 sequence: CASSRGLEGRQETQYF. CDR3 in DNA: TGCGCCAGCAGCCGCGGGTTGGAGGGACGGCAAGAGACCCAGTACTTC.

The rearrangement joins TRBV7-8 to TRBJ2-5; 7 bases are a match to TRBD2. CDR3 length: 15 amino acids. J gave up 4 bases and V 5 bases, and 10 bases lay outside the gene matches. Germline CDR1 SGHVS, CDR2 FQNEAQ. The CDR3, as DNA: TGTGCCAGCAGCCCGACCGGCGGGAGTGGAGAGACCCAGTACTTC. Residues: CASSPTGGSGETQYF.

The J gene is TRBJ1-2, the V gene TRBV29-1; 7 nucleotides line up with TRBD1. Trimming cost V 3 bases and J 4 bases; bases outside gene matches: 8. CDR3 length equals 14 residues. The germline gives CDR1 SQVTM, CDR2 ANQGSEA. DNA for the CDR3: TGCAGCGTTGATGAGAGGGGGCAAATCTATGGCTACACCTTC. Its protein product is CSVDERGQIYGYTF.

This rearrangement joins TRBV7-5 to TRBJ2-7; the D call TRBD1 from the table was never checked on the DNA. TRBV7-5 is flagged as a pseudogene. There are 13 residues in the CDR3. CDR3 sequence reads: CARSLDSSYEQYF. The CDR3 nucleotides are TGTGCCAGAAGCTTAGACAGTTCCTACGAGCAGTACTTC.

The chain recombines TRBV6-6 with TRBJ1-1; weak D call: TRBD1 (5 bases). Trimming left V 2 bases short and J 2 bases short, with 12 bases between. This CDR3 region has 15 residues. Germline assignment: CDR1 MNHNY and CDR2 SVGAGI (reference sequence). The CDR3 region is CASSYLLGANTEAFF. The CDR3 nucleotides read TGTGCCAGCAGTTACCTCTTAGGGGCTAACACTGAAGCTTTCTTT.

This chain joins TRBV28 and TRBJ2-7; D unresolved. V dropped 2 bases and J dropped 6 bases, with 17 bases sitting between them. The CDR3 is 15 amino acids. Germline assignment: CDR1 MDHEN and CDR2 SYDVKM. The CDR3: CASSLGWLRNREQYF. Here the CDR3 DNA reads TGTGCCAGCAGTTTAGGCTGGCTGAGGAACCGCGAGCAGTACTTC.

The V gene is TRBV4-1, the J gene TRBJ2-5; 7 nucleotides line up with TRBD1. The CDR3 totals 17 residues. The germline V gene encodes CDR1 MGHRA and CDR2 YSYEKL. V shed 2 bases, J shed 2 bases, and the junction held 11 bases outside the gene matches. CDR3 loop: CASSQITQPGQQETQYF. CDR3 in DNA: TGCGCCAGCAGCCAAATAACGCAGCCGGGACAGCAAGAGACCCAGTACTTC.

The genes are TRBV2 and TRBJ2-1, with 8 bases identical to TRBD2. The germline CDR1 and CDR2 sequences are SNHLY and FYNNEI. V trimming: 8 bases; J trimming: 7 bases; junction bases outside the gene matches: 10. This CDR3 has 14 amino acids. The CDR3 DNA reads TGTGCCAGCGATACCGGGACTAGTGTAAATGAGCAGTTCTTC. Translated: CASDTGTSVNEQFF. Full variable domain (rest looked up from reference TRBV2 and TRBJ2-1): EPEVTQTPSHQVTQMGQEVILRCVPISNHLYFYWYRQILGQKVEFLVSFYNNEISEKSEIFDDQFSVERPDGSNFTLKIRSTKLEDSAMYFCASDTGTSVNEQFFGPGTRLTVL.

The genes are TRBV6-6 and TRBJ1-1; 7 positions match TRBD1. The CDR3 is 13 amino acids. The germline V gene has CDR1 MNHNY and CDR2 SVGAGI (reference sequence). The trim removed 6 bases at V and 4 bases at J, leaving 5 bases unmatched. CDR3 protein: CASSEQGSTEAFF. CDR3 coding DNA: TGTGCCAGCAGCGAACAGGGGAGCACTGAAGCTTTCTTT.